Sequencing of this T cell receptor (beta chain) was carried out in a study of blood T cells in healthy people across ages. Overall study results and limits: Age advanced and TCR beta diversity per million T cells fell, roughly linearly. A conclusive naive versus antigen-experienced comparison was prevented by the unsorted PBMCs.

Combining a sample-barcoded 5' primer with a J-beta primer mix, a second PCR ran for about 6 to 11 cycles. A tag from a template-switch adaptor with 12 random nucleotides marked each cDNA molecule. MiXCR was run by TCRdb on the 5' RACE reads, yielding one entry per CDR3 protein. The sample shows around 1.5 million distinct CDR3 sequences, around 42% of them seen only once. The table lists this clonotype with a few counts. Its antigen is not known. Trimming cost V 5 bases and J 8 bases; bases outside gene matches: 11. Germline lookup yields CDR1 MDHEN and CDR2 SYDVKM. The CDR3 sequence is 15 residues long. Every participating donor contributed approximately 10 milliliters of peripheral blood through a draw.

V and J are TRBV28 and TRBJ2-1, with 8 nucleotides matching TRBD1. Sequenced sample: blood. This TCR was sampled from a woman between 18 and 29 years old in good health. The chain's CDR3 is CASSLFTGGFYEQFF. The CDR3 DNA sequence: TGTGCCAGCAGTCTATTTACAGGGGGATTCTATGAGCAGTTCTTC.